The rows below give T cell receptor beta chains drawn from one sample of a study of glioma-infiltrating T cells after dendritic cell vaccination. Here immunoSEQ multiplex PCR was the method, and the copy in TCRdb shows in-frame clones only, minus some. The data contain around 23,000 clones, about 90% of them singletons. The input for sequencing was blood, taken after dendritic cell vaccination. The receptors shown here come from a human donor with glioblastoma. Both conserved end residues are part of each CDR3. The D gene is left open where the match is weak. Only some rows state a clone size, as once, few, many or a class for expanded clones.

>.|TRBJ1-5|TRBV19|.
TGTGCCAGTACCCGGGGGGGACCGATACTAAACAACCCCCAGCCCCAGCATTTT
CASTRGGPILNNPQPQHF
>.|TRBJ2-1|TRBV4-2|.
TGTGCCAGCAGCCAAGAAAGTCAGGCCTACAATGAGCAGTTCTTC
CASSQESQAYNEQFF
>.|TRBJ2-7|TRBV14|.
TGTGCCAGCAGCCAGCGTGGGGGGACCTACGAGCAGTACTTC
CASSQRGGTYEQYF
>.|TRBJ2-3|TRBV7-8|.
TGTGCCAGCAGCTTAGCGACAGGCACAGATACGCAGTATTTT
CASSLATGTDTQYF
>.|TRBJ1-2|TRBV5-1|once
TGCGCCAGCAGCGGCCACAGGGAGGGCTATGGCTACACCTTC
CASSGHREGYGYTF
>.|TRBJ2-4|TRBV6-6|.
TGTGCCAGCGTCTCGGGGGGCGAGGGCAAAAACATTCAGTACTTC
CASVSGGEGKNIQYF
>.|TRBJ1-4|TRBV5-1|.
TGCGCCAGCAGCTGGAACGTGGGGAGTAATGAAAAACTGTTTTTT
CASSWNVGSNEKLFF
>TRBD1|TRBJ1-2|TRBV28|.
TGTGCCAGCAGTGCTGGGACAGGAGGTGGCTACACCTTC
CASSAGTGGGYTF
>.|TRBJ2-7|TRBV7-9|.
TGTGCCAGCAGCCTGGGTGGGGGGAGCAACGAGCAGTACTTC
CASSLGGGSNEQYF
>.|TRBJ1-2|TRBV18|.
TGTGCCAGCCTTGACAGCCACATTAACTATGGCTACACCTTC
CASLDSHINYGYTF
>.|TRBJ1-3|TRBV7-2|.
TGTGCCAGCAGCTCCTCAGGGACTGGAAACACCATATATTTT
CASSSSGTGNTIYF
>TRBD1|TRBJ1-2|TRBV10-1|.
TGCGCCAGCAGTGAAGCAGTGACAGGGATCGGCGGCTACACCTTC
CASSEAVTGIGGYTF
>.|TRBJ1-2|TRBV7-9|.
TGTGCCAGCAGCCTAGACCGGGGAGGGAACTATGGCTACACCTTC
CASSLDRGGNYGYTF
>.|TRBJ1-4|TRBV6-1|.
TGTGCCAGCAGTCTGACTGTTGGTAATGAAAAACTGTTTTTT
CASSLTVGNEKLFF
>TRBD1|TRBJ1-2|TRBV28|.
TGTGCCAGCAGTCTCCCTGGGACAGGGAATGGCTACACCTTC
CASSLPGTGNGYTF
>.|TRBJ1-1|TRBV27|.
TGTGCCAGCAGTTATAGGGGGGGTACGGCTGAAGCTTTCTTT
CASSYRGGTAEAFF
>TRBD2|TRBJ2-1|TRBV7-9|.
TGTGCCAGCAGCTTAGGGGACTACTACAATGAGCAGTTCTTC
CASSLGDYYNEQFF
>TRBD2|TRBJ2-1|TRBV7-2|.
TGTGCCAGCAGCTCCCAGCGGGGCTACGGCGATGAGCAGTTCTTC
CASSSQRGYGDEQFF
>TRBD2|TRBJ2-3|TRBV27|.
TGTGCCAGCAGCTCCGGGACTAGCCTCGATACGCAGTATTTT
CASSSGTSLDTQYF
>TRBD1|TRBJ1-4|TRBV6-1|.
TGTGCCAGCAGTGACACAGGGGCTTTAGGTGAAAAACTGTTTTTT
CASSDTGALGEKLFF
>.|TRBJ2-2|TRBV21-1|.
TGTGCCAGCAGCAAGGAACAGAGACCGAACACCGGGGAGCTGTTTTTT
CASSKEQRPNTGELFF
>TRBD2|TRBJ2-5|TRBV30|.
TGTGCCTGGAGTGTAGGCGGGGGGAACCAAGAGACCCAGTACTTC
CAWSVGGGNQETQYF
>.|TRBJ2-7|TRBV23-1|.
TGCGCCAGCAGTCAAGGGGGCTTAGGTGTAAAGCTGGCCTACGAGCAGTACTTC
CASSQGGLGVKLAYEQYF